The clone carrying this TCR beta chain has more than one count but fewer than ten. The sample belongs to a study of blood T cell repertoires in COVID-19. About the study: Samples of COVID-19 (acute and convalescent) were obtained from the United States, Italy and Spain.

Only in-frame clones appear in the TCRdb table, and some are missing; sequencing was by immunoSEQ multiplex PCR. Of under 250,000 clones detected, roughly nine tenths appear once; the ten largest clones hold around 6.5%. CDR1 is MNHNS, CDR2 SASEGT, per germline. Trimming shortened V by 3 bases and J by 7 bases, and 13 bases separated the two germline ends. The CDR3 is 13 amino acids. V is TRBV6-1 and J is TRBJ2-7; D is perhaps TRBD2 (6 bases). The clonotype originates from a man between 60 and 75 years old with acute or convalescent COVID-19. Input material: peripheral blood. The CDR3 reads CASSEGTSWEQYF. Written as DNA, the CDR3 is TGTGCCAGCAGTGAGGGGACTTCGTGGGAGCAGTACTTC.